This TCR beta chain was sequenced for a study of blood T cell repertoires in COVID-19. Across the study: Acute and convalescent COVID-19 specimens originated in the United States, Italy and Spain. T cells, B-cell-depleted T cells, or PBMCs supplied cDNA or gDNA.

Trimming left V 0 bases short and J 4 bases short, with 10 bases between. Germline values: CDR1 SGHRS, CDR2 YFSETQ. This CDR3 comprises 15 residues. Methods used by the authors: From reference gene primer amplification, estimates of nucleated cell counts were derived. TCRdb's copy holds only in-frame clones and misses some; the assay was immunoSEQ multiplex PCR. That table is the source of V, J and clone size, and D and trimming were worked out from the DNA. The sample shows roughly 69,000 clones, about 80% of them seen only once. This clone was counted a few times. The sequence was obtained from a man aged 45-65 years with COVID-19, enrolled during active disease. The chain combines TRBV5-1 with TRBJ2-2; tentative D call: TRBD2 (5 bases). Sequenced material: peripheral blood. CDR3 protein: CASSLGVSGTGELFF. CDR3 nucleotides: TGCGCCAGCAGCTTGGGGGTCAGCGGCACCGGGGAGCTGTTTTTT. Filled out from reference TRBV5-1 and TRBJ2-2, the complete variable domain reads KAGVTQTPRYLIKTRGQQVTLSCSPISGHRSVSWYQQTPGQGLQFLFEYFSETQRNKGNFPGRFSGRQFSNSRSEMNVSTLELGDSALYLCASSLGVSGTGELFFGEGSRLTVL.